Below, 13 T cell receptor beta chains from the same sample are listed, as sequenced in a study of blood T cell repertoires in COVID-19. Libraries were prepared by immunoSEQ multiplex PCR; TCRdb keeps only in-frame clonotypes and omits some of them. Of 71,000 or so clones listed, roughly 90% were seen once; the top ten hold around a sixth. Sample: peripheral blood. These receptors originate from a man older than 75 in a cohort sampled during active COVID-19.

V is TRBV9 and J is TRBJ1-2; 9 bases are a match to TRBD1. The CDR3 totals 15 residues. V lost 2 bases and J lost 7; bases outside the gene matches: 9. CDR1 SGDLS and CDR2 YYNGEE come from the germline V gene. DNA for the CDR3: TGTGCCAGCAGCGTCGACGGGACAGGGTTTTCTGGCTACACCTTC. Its translation is CASSVDGTGFSGYTF.

V is TRBV28 and J is TRBJ2-4; perhaps TRBD2 as D (6 bases). Looked up from germline, CDR1 is MDHEN and CDR2 is SYDVKM. V was trimmed by 5 bases and J by 0 bases, leaving 11 bases between them. CDR3 size: 15 residues. The CDR3 region is CASSVGGSAKNIQYF. The CDR3 nucleotides are TGTGCCAGCAGTGTGGGGGGTTCAGCCAAAAACATTCAGTACTTC.

This chain links TRBV14 with TRBJ1-4; no firm D call. This CDR3 spans 16 amino acids. V lost 2 bases and J lost 3, with 13 bases in between. Germline loops: CDR1 SGHDN, CDR2 FVKESK. The CDR3 protein is CASSQRRGFSNEKLFF. CDR3 coding DNA: TGTGCCAGCAGCCAACGACGAGGGTTTTCTAATGAAAAACTGTTTTTT.

This chain uses TRBV24-1 with TRBJ2-3, with D tentatively TRBD2 (7 bases). Germline V CDR1 and CDR2: KGHDR, SFDVKD. The CDR3 consists of 12 residues. Trimming removed 7 bases at V and 4 bases at J, with 8 bases between. The CDR3 reads CATRGGADTQYF. In nucleotides, the CDR3 is TGTGCCACCAGAGGGGGGGCAGATACGCAGTATTTT.

The chain uses TRBV3-1 (or the pseudogene TRBV3-2) and TRBJ1-1; D perhaps matches TRBD1 (5 bases). V gave up 3 bases and J gave up 5 bases, with 13 bases separating them. Germline V gene lookup returns CDR1 LGHDT and CDR2 YNNKEL (reference sequence). The CDR3 is made up of 14 amino acids. The DNA of the CDR3 is TGTGCCAGCAGCCACTCAGGGAGGTTGACTGAAGCTTTCTTT. Protein: CASSHSGRLTEAFF.

The chain couples TRBV2 to TRBJ1-5, with D possibly matching TRBD1 (5 bases). The CDR3 extends over 15 amino acids. Trimming stripped 7 bases from V and 6 bases from J, with 19 bases between. CDR1 is SNHLY and CDR2 is FYNNEI in the germline V gene. The DNA of the CDR3 is TGTGCCAGCACCCCGGGGGGGAATGGCTTTCAGCCCCAGCATTTT. Translating it yields CASTPGGNGFQPQHF.

The V gene is TRBV4-1, the J gene TRBJ2-7; 10 bases map to TRBD2. The V gene's germline CDR1 is MGHRA and CDR2 YSYEKL. The CDR3 has 18 amino acids. Losses at the gene ends were 1 base for V and 5 bases for J; bases not matched to a gene: 14. CDR3 protein: CASSQGRLGLASIHEQYF. CDR3 sequence (DNA): TGCGCCAGCAGCCAAGGACGGCTGGGACTAGCGAGTATCCACGAGCAGTACTTC.

The J gene is TRBJ1-2, the V gene TRBV9, with D uncertain. The V and J ends lost 2 bases and 0 bases respectively, with 14 bases between them. The germline V gene encodes CDR1 SGDLS and CDR2 YYNGEE. The CDR3 has 16 residues. CDR3 in DNA: TGTGCCAGCAGCGTCCCGAGGAAAACCTCTAACTATGGCTACACCTTC. Translating it yields CASSVPRKTSNYGYTF.

The chain is built from TRBV10-1 and TRBJ1-5; D unclear. The V gene lost 5 bases and the J gene lost 1 base, with 9 bases spanning the gap. The CDR3 has 14 amino acids. CDR1 is WNHNN, CDR2 SYGVQD, per germline (reference sequence). The CDR3 loop is CASSRKTSNQPQHF. CDR3 DNA sequence: TGCGCCAGCAGTCGCAAGACAAGCAATCAGCCCCAGCATTTT.

The chain combines TRBV19 with TRBJ1-2; D gene uncertain. The CDR3 has 12 amino acids. Germline V lookup: CDR1 LNHDA, CDR2 SQIVND (reference sequence). Trimming removed 5 bases from V and 8 bases from J, with 12 bases in between. The CDR3 sequence is CASSPSYSGYTF. The CDR3 region has the DNA TGTGCCAGTAGTCCGAGTTATAGCGGCTACACCTTC.

CDR3 coding DNA: TGTGCCACCTCGTCAGGGTGGAACACTGAAGCTTTCTTT. It specifies CATSSGWNTEAFF. V usage is TRBV24-1 and J usage is TRBJ1-1; tentative D call: TRBD1 (5 bases). Germline assignment: CDR1 KGHDR and CDR2 SFDVKD. V was shortened by 9 bases and J by 1 base, with 11 bases between the two germline ends. The CDR3 sequence is 13 residues long.

The rearrangement uses TRBV7-6 and TRBJ1-5, with TRBD1 matching over 8 bases. Trimming removed 5 bases from V and 4 bases from J; junction bases left unmatched: 10. CDR3 size: 16 residues. Germline CDR1 SGHVS, CDR2 FNYEAQ. The CDR3 is CASSRLQGAKNQPQHF. The CDR3 region has the DNA TGTGCCAGCAGCCGACTCCAGGGGGCTAAGAATCAGCCCCAGCATTTT.

This clone was seen at least ten times. The V call is TRBV3-1 (or the pseudogene TRBV3-2), the J call TRBJ2-7; D is undetermined. Germline V gives CDR1 LGHDT, CDR2 YNNKEL (reference sequence). V lost 3 bases to trimming and J lost 1 base, with 7 bases between them. This CDR3 is built from 13 residues. The CDR3 spells CASSHTESYEQYF. The CDR3 DNA follows: TGTGCCAGCAGCCATACTGAATCCTACGAGCAGTACTTC.